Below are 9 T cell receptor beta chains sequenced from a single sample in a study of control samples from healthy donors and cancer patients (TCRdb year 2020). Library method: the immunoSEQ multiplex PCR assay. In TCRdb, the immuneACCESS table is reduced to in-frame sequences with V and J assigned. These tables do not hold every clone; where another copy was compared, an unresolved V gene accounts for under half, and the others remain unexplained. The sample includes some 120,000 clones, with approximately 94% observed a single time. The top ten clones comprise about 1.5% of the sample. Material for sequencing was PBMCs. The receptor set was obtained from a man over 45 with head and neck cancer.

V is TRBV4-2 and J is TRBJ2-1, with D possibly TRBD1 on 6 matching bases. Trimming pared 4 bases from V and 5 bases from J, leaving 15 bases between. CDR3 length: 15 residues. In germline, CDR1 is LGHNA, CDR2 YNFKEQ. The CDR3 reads CASSRGGQGDNEQFF. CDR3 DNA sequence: TGTGCCAGCAGCCGAGGGGGACAAGGGGACAATGAGCAGTTCTTC.

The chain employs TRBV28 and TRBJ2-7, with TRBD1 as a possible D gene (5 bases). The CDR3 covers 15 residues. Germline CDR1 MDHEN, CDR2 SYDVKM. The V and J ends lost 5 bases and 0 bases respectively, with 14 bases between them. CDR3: CASSMTVESSYEQYF. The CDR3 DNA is TGTGCCAGCAGTATGACAGTAGAGAGCTCCTACGAGCAGTACTTC.

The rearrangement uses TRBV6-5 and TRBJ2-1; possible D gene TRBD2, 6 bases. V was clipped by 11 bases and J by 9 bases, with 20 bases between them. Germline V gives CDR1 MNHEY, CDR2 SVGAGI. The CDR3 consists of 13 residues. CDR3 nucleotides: TGTGCCGGTCGGGAGTCGAGTGCTATTGAGCAGTTCTTC. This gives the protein CAGRESSAIEQFF.

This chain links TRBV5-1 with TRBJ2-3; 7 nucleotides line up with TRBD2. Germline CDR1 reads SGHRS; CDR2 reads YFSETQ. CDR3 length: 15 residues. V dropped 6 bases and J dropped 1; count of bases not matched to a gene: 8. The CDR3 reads CASKDSGLRTDTQYF. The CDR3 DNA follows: TGCGCCAGCAAGGATAGCGGGCTACGCACAGATACGCAGTATTTT.

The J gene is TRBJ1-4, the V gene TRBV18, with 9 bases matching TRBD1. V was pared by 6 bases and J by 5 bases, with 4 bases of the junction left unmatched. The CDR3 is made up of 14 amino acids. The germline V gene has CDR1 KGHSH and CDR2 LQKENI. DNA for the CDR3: TGTGCCAGCTCTCCCGGGACAGGGAATGAAAAACTGTTTTTT. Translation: CASSPGTGNEKLFF.

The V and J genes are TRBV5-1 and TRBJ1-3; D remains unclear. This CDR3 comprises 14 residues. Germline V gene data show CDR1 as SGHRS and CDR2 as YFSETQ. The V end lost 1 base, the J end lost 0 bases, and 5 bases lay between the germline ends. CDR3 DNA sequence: TGCGCCAGCAGCTTGTCACTCTCTGGAAACACCATATATTTT. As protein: CASSLSLSGNTIYF.

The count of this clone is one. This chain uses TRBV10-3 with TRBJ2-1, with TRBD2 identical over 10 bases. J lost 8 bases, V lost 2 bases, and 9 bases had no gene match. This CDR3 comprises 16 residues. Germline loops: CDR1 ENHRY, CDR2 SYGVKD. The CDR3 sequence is CAISEERGGRRDEQFF. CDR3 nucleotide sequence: TGTGCCATCAGTGAGGAGCGGGGGGGCCGGAGAGATGAGCAGTTCTTC.

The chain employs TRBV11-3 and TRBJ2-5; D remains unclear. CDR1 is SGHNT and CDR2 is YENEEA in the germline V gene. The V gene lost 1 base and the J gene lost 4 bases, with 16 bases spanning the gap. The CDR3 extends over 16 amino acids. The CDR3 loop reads CASSLGGTTSGETQYF. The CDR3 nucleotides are TGTGCCAGCAGCTTAGGAGGAACTACGTCGGGAGAGACCCAGTACTTC.

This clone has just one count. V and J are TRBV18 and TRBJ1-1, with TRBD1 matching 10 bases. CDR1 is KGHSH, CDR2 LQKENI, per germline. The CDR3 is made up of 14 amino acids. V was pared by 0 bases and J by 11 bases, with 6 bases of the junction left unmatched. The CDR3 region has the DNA TGTGCCAGCTCACCACCGGGGACAGGGGTAAAGGCTTTCTTT. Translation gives CASSPPGTGVKAFF.